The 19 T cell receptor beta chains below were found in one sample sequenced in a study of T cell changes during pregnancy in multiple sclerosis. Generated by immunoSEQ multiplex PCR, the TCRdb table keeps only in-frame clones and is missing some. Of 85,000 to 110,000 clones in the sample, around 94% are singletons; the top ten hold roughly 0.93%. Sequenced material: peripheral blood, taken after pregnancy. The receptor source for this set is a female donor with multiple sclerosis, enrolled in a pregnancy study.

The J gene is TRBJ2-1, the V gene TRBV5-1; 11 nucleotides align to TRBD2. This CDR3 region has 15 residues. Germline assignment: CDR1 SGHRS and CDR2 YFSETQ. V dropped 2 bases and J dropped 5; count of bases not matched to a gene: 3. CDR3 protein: CASSFGTSGDNEQFF. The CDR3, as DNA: TGCGCCAGCAGCTTCGGGACTAGCGGAGACAATGAGCAGTTCTTC.

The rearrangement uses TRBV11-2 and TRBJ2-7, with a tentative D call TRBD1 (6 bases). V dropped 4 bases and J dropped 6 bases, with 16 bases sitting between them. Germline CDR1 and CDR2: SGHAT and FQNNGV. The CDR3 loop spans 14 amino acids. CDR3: CASSSGTFFREQYF. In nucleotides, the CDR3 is TGTGCCAGCAGCTCAGGGACATTTTTCCGCGAGCAGTACTTC.

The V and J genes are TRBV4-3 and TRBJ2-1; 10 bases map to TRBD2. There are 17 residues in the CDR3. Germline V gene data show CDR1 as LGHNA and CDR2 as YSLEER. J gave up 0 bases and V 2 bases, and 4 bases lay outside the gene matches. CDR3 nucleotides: TGCGCCAGCAGCCAATCATCTAGCGGGGGCTCCTACAATGAGCAGTTCTTC. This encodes CASSQSSSGGSYNEQFF.

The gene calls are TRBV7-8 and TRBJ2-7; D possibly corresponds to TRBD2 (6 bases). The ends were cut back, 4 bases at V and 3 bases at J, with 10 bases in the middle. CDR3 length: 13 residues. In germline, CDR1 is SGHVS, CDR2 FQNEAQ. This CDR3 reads CASSSISGYEQYF. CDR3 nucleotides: TGTGCCAGCAGCTCGATTAGCGGCTACGAGCAGTACTTC.

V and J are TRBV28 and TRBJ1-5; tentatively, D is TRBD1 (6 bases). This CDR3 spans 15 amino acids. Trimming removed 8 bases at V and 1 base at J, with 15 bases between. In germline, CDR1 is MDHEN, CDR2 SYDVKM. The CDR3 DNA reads TGTGCCAGCGCCGGCCGGCAGGGGAGCAATCAGCCCCAGCATTTT. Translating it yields CASAGRQGSNQPQHF.

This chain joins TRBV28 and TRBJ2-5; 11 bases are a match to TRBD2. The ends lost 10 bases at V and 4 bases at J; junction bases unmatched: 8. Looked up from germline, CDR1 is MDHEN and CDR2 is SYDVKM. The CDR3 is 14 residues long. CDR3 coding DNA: TGTGCCACGTTAACTAGCGGGAGAGGAGAGACCCAGTACTTC. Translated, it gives CATLTSGRGETQYF.

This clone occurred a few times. The CDR3: CASSQAQQGAKGYTF. The CDR3 region has the DNA TGTGCCAGCAGCCAAGCCCAACAGGGGGCGAAAGGCTACACCTTC. The chain joins TRBV14 to TRBJ1-2; TRBD1 matches 9 bases. Germline CDR1 reads SGHDN; CDR2 reads FVKESK. This CDR3 is built from 15 residues. V was clipped by 1 base and J by 8 bases; unmatched bases: 8.

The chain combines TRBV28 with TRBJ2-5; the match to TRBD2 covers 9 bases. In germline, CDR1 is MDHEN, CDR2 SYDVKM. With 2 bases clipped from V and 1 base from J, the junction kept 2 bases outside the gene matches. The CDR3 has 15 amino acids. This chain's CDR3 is CASSLASGVQETQYF. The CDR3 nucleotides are TGTGCCAGCAGTTTAGCTAGCGGGGTCCAAGAGACCCAGTACTTC.

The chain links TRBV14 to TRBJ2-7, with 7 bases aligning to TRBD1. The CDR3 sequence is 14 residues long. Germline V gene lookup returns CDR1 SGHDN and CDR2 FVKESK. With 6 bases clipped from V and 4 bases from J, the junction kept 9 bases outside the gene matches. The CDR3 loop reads CASRPTGTEYEQYF. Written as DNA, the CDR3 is TGTGCCAGCAGACCTACCGGGACAGAGTACGAGCAGTACTTC. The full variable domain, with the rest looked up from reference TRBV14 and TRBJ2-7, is EAGVTQFPSHSVIEKGQTVTLRCDPISGHDNLYWYRRVMGKEIKFLLHFVKESKQDESGMPNNRFLAERTGGTYSTLKVQPAELEDSGVYFCASRPTGTEYEQYFGPGTRLTVT.

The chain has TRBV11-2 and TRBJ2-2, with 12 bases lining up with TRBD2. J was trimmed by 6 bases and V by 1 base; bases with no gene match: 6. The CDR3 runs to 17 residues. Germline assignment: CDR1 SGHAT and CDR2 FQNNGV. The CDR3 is CASSLVASGRVAGELFF. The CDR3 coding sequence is TGTGCCAGCAGCTTAGTCGCTAGCGGGAGGGTGGCCGGGGAGCTGTTTTTT.

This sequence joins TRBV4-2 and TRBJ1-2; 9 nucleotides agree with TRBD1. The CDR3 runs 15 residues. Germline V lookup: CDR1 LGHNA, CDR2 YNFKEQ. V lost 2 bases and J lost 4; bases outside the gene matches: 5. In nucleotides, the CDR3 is TGTGCCAGCAGCCAAACACAGGGGGCCGGCTATGGCTACACCTTC. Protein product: CASSQTQGAGYGYTF.

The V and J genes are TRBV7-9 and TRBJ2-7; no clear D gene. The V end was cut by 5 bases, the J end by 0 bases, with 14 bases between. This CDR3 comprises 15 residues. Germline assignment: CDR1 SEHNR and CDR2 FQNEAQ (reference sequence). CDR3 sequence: CASSHKKTISYEQYF. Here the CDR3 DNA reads TGTGCCAGCAGCCATAAGAAGACAATCTCCTACGAGCAGTACTTC.

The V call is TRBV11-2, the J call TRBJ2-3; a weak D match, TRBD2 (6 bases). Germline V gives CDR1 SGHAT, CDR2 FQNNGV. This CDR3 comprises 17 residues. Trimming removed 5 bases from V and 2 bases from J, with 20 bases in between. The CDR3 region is CASSPNRLGRDTDTQYF. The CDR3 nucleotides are TGTGCCAGCAGCCCAAATCGCCTGGGGCGGGACACAGATACGCAGTATTTT.

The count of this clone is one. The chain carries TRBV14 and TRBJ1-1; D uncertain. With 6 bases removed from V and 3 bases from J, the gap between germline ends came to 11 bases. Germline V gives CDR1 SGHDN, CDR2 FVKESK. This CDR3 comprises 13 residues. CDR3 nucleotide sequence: TGTGCCAGCAGTTCCCCGGGAGACACTGAAGCTTTCTTT. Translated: CASSSPGDTEAFF.

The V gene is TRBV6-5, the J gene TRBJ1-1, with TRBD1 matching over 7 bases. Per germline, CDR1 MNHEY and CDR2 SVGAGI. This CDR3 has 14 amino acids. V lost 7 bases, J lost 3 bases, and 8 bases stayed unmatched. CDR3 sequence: CASNYGQGDTEAFF. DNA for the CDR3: TGTGCCAGCAACTACGGGCAGGGGGACACTGAAGCTTTCTTT.

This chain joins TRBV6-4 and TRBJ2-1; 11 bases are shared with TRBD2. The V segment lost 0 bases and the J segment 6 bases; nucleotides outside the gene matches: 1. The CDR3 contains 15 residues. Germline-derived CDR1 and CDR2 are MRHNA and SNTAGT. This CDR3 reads CASSDSSGGANEQFF. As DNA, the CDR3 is TGTGCCAGCAGTGACTCTAGCGGGGGGGCCAATGAGCAGTTCTTC.

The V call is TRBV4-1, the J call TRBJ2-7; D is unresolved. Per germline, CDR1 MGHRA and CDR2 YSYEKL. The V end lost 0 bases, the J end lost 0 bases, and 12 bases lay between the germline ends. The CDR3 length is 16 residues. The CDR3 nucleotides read TGCGCCAGCAGCCAAGATAAACGGTCGAGCTCCTACGAGCAGTACTTC. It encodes CASSQDKRSSSYEQYF.

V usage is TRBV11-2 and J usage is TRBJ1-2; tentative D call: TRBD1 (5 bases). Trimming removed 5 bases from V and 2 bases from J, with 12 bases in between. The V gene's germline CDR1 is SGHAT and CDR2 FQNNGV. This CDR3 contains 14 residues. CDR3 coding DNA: TGTGCCAGCAGCCGCCAGGGCGGAAACTATGGCTACACCTTC. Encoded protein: CASSRQGGNYGYTF.

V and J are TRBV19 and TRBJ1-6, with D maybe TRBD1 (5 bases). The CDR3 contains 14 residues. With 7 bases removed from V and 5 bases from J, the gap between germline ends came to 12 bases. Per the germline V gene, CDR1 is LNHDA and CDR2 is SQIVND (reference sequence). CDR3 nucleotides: TGTGCCAGTAACCATCAAGGGGATAATTCACCCCTCCACTTT. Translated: CASNHQGDNSPLHF.